A single sample is the source of the 27 T cell receptor beta chains below, sequenced in a study of blood T cell repertoires in COVID-19. Profiling relied on immunoSEQ multiplex PCR, and the TCRdb table lists in-frame clones only, not all of them. The sample includes 250,000 or so clones, around nine tenths seen only once; the top ten take 5.5% to 7.5%. Sequences were obtained from peripheral blood. The source is a woman aged 70 to 79 with active or convalescent COVID-19.

This chain connects TRBV7-2 to TRBJ1-2; D perhaps matches TRBD1 (5 bases). The length of the CDR3 is 13 residues. Trimming stripped 4 bases from V and 8 bases from J, with 14 bases between. The V gene's germline CDR1 is SGHTA and CDR2 FQGNSA. The CDR3: CASSSLTRGGYTF. Here the CDR3 DNA reads TGTGCCAGCAGCTCTCTGACAAGGGGAGGCTACACCTTC.

The CDR3 here is CASSPLPLAGVNGELFF. The CDR3 nucleotides are TGTGCCAGTAGTCCTCTACCTCTAGCGGGGGTAAACGGGGAGCTGTTTTTT. This chain connects TRBV19 to TRBJ2-2, with 10 bases that match TRBD2. CDR1 and CDR2 (germline): LNHDA, SQIVND (reference sequence). Trimming cost V 5 bases and J 7 bases; bases outside gene matches: 13. The CDR3 has 17 amino acids.

This clone was seen only once. The chain has TRBV9 and TRBJ2-1; 15 bases align to TRBD2. The CDR3 is made up of 16 amino acids. Per the germline V gene, CDR1 is SGDLS and CDR2 is YYNGEE. V lost 0 bases to trimming and J lost 7 bases; unmatched junction nucleotides: 2. CDR3 bases: TGTGCCAGCAGCGTAGGGACTAGCGGGGGGGTAAATGAGCAGTTCTTC. It translates to CASSVGTSGGVNEQFF.

J is TRBJ1-2 and V is TRBV7-8; 7 positions match TRBD1. Germline CDR1 reads SGHVS; CDR2 reads FQNEAQ. The V and J ends lost 2 bases and 8 bases, in that order; junction bases with no gene match: 5. This CDR3 contains 13 residues. The CDR3 DNA reads TGTGCCAGCAGCTTAATCCAGGGGGGAGGCTACACCTTC. It is translated as CASSLIQGGGYTF.

CDR3 bases: TGTGCCAGCAGCCCCGACCAGCGGCTTGAGACCCAGTACTTC. This codes for CASSPDQRLETQYF. This sequence joins TRBV5-4 and TRBJ2-5; D possibly corresponds to TRBD2 (5 bases). This CDR3 spans 14 amino acids. Germline values: CDR1 SGHNT, CDR2 YYREEE (reference sequence). V was clipped by 4 bases and J by 5 bases, with 15 bases between them. Together with reference TRBV5-4 and TRBJ2-5, the CDR3 gives the full variable domain: ETGVTQSPTHLIKTRGQQVTLRCSSQSGHNTVSWYQQALGQGPQFIFQYYREEENGRGNFPPRFSGLQFPNYSSELNVNALELDDSALYLCASSPDQRLETQYFGPGTRLLVL.

In its sample, this clone was seen once. The V gene is TRBV15, the J gene TRBJ1-4; the match to TRBD1 covers 9 bases. Germline CDR1 is LNHNV and CDR2 is YYDKDF (reference sequence). Germline trimming cut 2 bases from V and 4 bases from J; bases unmatched to any gene: 8. This CDR3 comprises 17 residues. Here the CDR3 DNA reads TGTGCCACCAGCAGACCCCGGGCGGGACAGGGTAATGAAAAACTGTTTTTT. Translating gives CATSRPRAGQGNEKLFF.

The chain has TRBV3-1 (or the pseudogene TRBV3-2) and TRBJ2-7, with a tentative D call TRBD2 (5 bases). The V gene lost 0 bases and the J gene lost 5 bases, with 11 bases spanning the gap. CDR3 length: 14 residues. Germline V gene lookup returns CDR1 LGHDT and CDR2 YNNKEL (reference sequence). Written as DNA, the CDR3 is TGTGCCAGCAGCCAAGATGGGAGTAGAAACGAGCAGTACTTC. Translating gives CASSQDGSRNEQYF.

The V gene is TRBV19, the J gene TRBJ2-7, with 10 nucleotides matching TRBD1. Looked up from germline, CDR1 is LNHDA and CDR2 is SQIVND (reference sequence). The CDR3 covers 16 residues. Trimming cost V 5 bases and J 3 bases; bases outside gene matches: 10. The CDR3 protein is CASSAGTGAIFYEQYF. Written as DNA, the CDR3 is TGTGCCAGTAGTGCCGGGACAGGGGCCATCTTCTACGAGCAGTACTTC.

This chain links TRBV3-1 (or the pseudogene TRBV3-2) with TRBJ1-1; the D gene is possibly TRBD1 (6 bases). Trimming took 0 bases from V and 4 from J, leaving 9 bases between them. Germline CDR1 and CDR2: LGHDT and YNNKEL (reference sequence). The CDR3 extends over 14 amino acids. For the CDR3, the DNA is TGTGCCAGCAGCCAAGACCAGGGGCTCACTGAAGCTTTCTTT. Its protein product is CASSQDQGLTEAFF.

The CDR3 loop is CASSPRRTSGRTEAFF. CDR3 sequence (DNA): TGTGCCAGCAGCCCCAGGCGGACATCAGGGAGGACTGAAGCTTTCTTT. The chain combines TRBV7-2 with TRBJ1-1; D possibly corresponds to TRBD1 (5 bases). The CDR3 extends over 16 amino acids. Germline V gene data show CDR1 as SGHTA and CDR2 as FQGNSA. V lost 5 bases, J lost 5 bases, and 21 bases lay in between.

The chain carries TRBV5-1 and TRBJ1-3; D not resolved. V was pared by 4 bases and J by 0 bases, with 11 bases between. Germline V gene sequence: CDR1 SGHRS, CDR2 YFSETQ. This CDR3 region has 15 residues. CDR3 sequence: CASSTNGDSGNTIYF. The CDR3, as DNA: TGCGCCAGCAGCACCAACGGGGACTCTGGAAACACCATATATTTT. The variable domain in full, completed from reference TRBV5-1 and TRBJ1-3, reads KAGVTQTPRYLIKTRGQQVTLSCSPISGHRSVSWYQQTPGQGLQFLFEYFSETQRNKGNFPGRFSGRQFSNSRSEMNVSTLELGDSALYLCASSTNGDSGNTIYFGEGSWLTVV.

The chain recombines TRBV2 with TRBJ1-3; D not certain. CDR1 is SNHLY, CDR2 FYNNEI, per germline. The CDR3 contains 13 residues. Trimming cost V 5 bases and J 3 bases, with 8 bases left between them. CDR3 in amino acids: CASSREVGNTIYF. The CDR3 nucleotides read TGTGCCAGCAGTCGAGAGGTTGGAAACACCATATATTTT.

The V call is TRBV19, the J call TRBJ1-2, with a possible D match to TRBD1 (5 bases). Germline values: CDR1 LNHDA, CDR2 SQIVND (reference sequence). V was clipped by 3 bases and J by 2 bases, with 7 bases between them. The length of the CDR3 is 13 residues. The CDR3 DNA sequence: TGTGCCAGTAGTATCACAGGAAACTATGGCTACACCTTC. Amino acids: CASSITGNYGYTF. The variable domain in full, with the rest retrieved from reference TRBV19 and TRBJ1-2, is DGGITQSPKYLFRKEGQNVTLSCEQNLNHDAMYWYRQDPGQGLRLIYYSQIVNDFQKGDIAEGYSVSREKKESFPLTVTSAQKNPTAFYLCASSITGNYGYTFGSGTRLTVV.

The gene calls are TRBV6-5 and TRBJ2-3; D not certain. Germline CDR1 is MNHEY and CDR2 is SVGAGI. Trimming pared 5 bases from V and 5 bases from J, leaving 17 bases between. CDR3 length: 15 amino acids. CDR3 loop: CASSPPAPAEDTQYF. CDR3 DNA: TGTGCCAGCAGTCCTCCGGCGCCGGCGGAAGATACGCAGTATTTT.

This clone appeared many times. The rearrangement uses TRBV5-4 and TRBJ2-2; 9 positions agree with TRBD1. CDR1 and CDR2 (germline): SGHNT, YYREEE (reference sequence). The CDR3 has 15 amino acids. Trimming at V came to 0 bases and at J to 5 bases, leaving 2 bases not matched to a gene. CDR3: CASSLEDRGTGELFF. CDR3 in DNA: TGTGCCAGCAGCTTGGAGGACAGGGGAACCGGGGAGCTGTTTTTT.

The V and J genes are TRBV7-8 and TRBJ2-1; 7 positions match TRBD2. J lost 2 bases, V lost 5 bases, and 9 bases had no gene match. This CDR3 is built from 16 residues. CDR1 and CDR2 (germline): SGHVS, FQNEAQ. CDR3 sequence reads: CASSLRAGSAYNEQFF. CDR3 nucleotide sequence: TGTGCCAGCAGCCTAAGAGCGGGGAGCGCCTACAATGAGCAGTTCTTC.

The chain carries TRBV29-1 and TRBJ2-5; D is perhaps TRBD1 (6 bases). Germline values: CDR1 SQVTM, CDR2 ANQGSEA. The CDR3 extends over 12 amino acids. Trimming pared 5 bases from V and 1 base from J, leaving 8 bases between. CDR3 bases: TGCAGCGTTTCGACAGGCCAAGAGACCCAGTACTTC. As protein: CSVSTGQETQYF.

The chain carries TRBV12-3 or TRBV12-4 and TRBJ1-6; D uncertain. CDR3 length: 13 amino acids. Trimming shortened V by 5 bases and J by 7 bases, and 9 bases separated the two germline ends. The DNA of the CDR3 is TGTGCCAGCAGTAAGAGGGAGAATTCACCCCTCCACTTT. Translating it yields CASSKRENSPLHF.

This chain uses TRBV5-1 with TRBJ1-1; 12 bases map to TRBD1. The junction had 5 bases not matched to a gene; V was cut back by 4 bases and J by 7 bases. There are 14 residues in the CDR3. Germline values: CDR1 SGHRS, CDR2 YFSETQ. The CDR3 sequence: CASSLGQGASEAFF. CDR3 DNA: TGCGCCAGCAGCCTGGGACAGGGGGCGAGTGAAGCTTTCTTT.

The CDR3 spells CASSPRRGIGELFF. CDR3 in DNA: TGTGCCAGCAGCCCGCGGCGGGGGATCGGGGAGCTGTTTTTT. This chain connects TRBV14 to TRBJ2-2, with 7 bases that match TRBD2. Unmatched junction bases numbered 6, after V lost 4 bases and J lost 7 bases. Germline assignment: CDR1 SGHDN and CDR2 FVKESK. The CDR3 covers 14 residues.

The chain carries TRBV29-1 and TRBJ1-4, with D possibly being TRBD1 (6 bases). The CDR3 length is 13 residues. The germline gives CDR1 SQVTM, CDR2 ANQGSEA. Trimming removed 7 bases at V and 6 bases at J, with 15 bases between. For the CDR3, the DNA is TGCAGCGGTACAGGGCCCTGGGATGAAAAACTGTTTTTT. As protein: CSGTGPWDEKLFF.

The V gene is TRBV6-5, the J gene TRBJ1-4; D is unresolved. The CDR3 is made up of 10 amino acids. The ends were cut back, 7 bases at V and 9 bases at J, with 6 bases in the middle. Germline assignment: CDR1 MNHEY and CDR2 SVGAGI. In nucleotides, the CDR3 is TGTGCCAGCAAAAACAAAAAACTGTTTTTT. Residues: CASKNKKLFF.

The CDR3: CASSLVRNEQFF. For the CDR3, the DNA is TGTGCCAGCAGCTTGGTCAGAAATGAGCAGTTCTTC. V usage is TRBV5-4 and J usage is TRBJ2-1; D is undetermined. Trimming pared 0 bases from V and 7 bases from J, leaving 5 bases between. Germline V lookup: CDR1 SGHNT, CDR2 YYREEE (reference sequence). The CDR3 length is 12 residues.

The genes are TRBV11-2 and TRBJ1-1; 7 bases align to TRBD1. V was pared by 4 bases and J by 6 bases, with 11 bases of the junction left unmatched. Looked up from germline, CDR1 is SGHAT and CDR2 is FQNNGV. The CDR3 runs to 15 residues. The CDR3 DNA reads TGTGCCAGCAGCTGGCAGGGGGGTCACTATGCTGAAGCTTTCTTT. Protein product: CASSWQGGHYAEAFF.

The V and J genes are TRBV18 and TRBJ1-2, with TRBD1 as a possible D gene (5 bases). CDR1 is KGHSH and CDR2 is LQKENI in the germline V gene. V was pared by 2 bases and J by 5 bases, with 12 bases between. The CDR3 runs 14 residues. CDR3 nucleotide sequence: TGTGCCAGCTCACCAGAAGGGGCTCGATATGGCTACACCTTC. It is translated as CASSPEGARYGYTF.

The chain recombines TRBV27 with TRBJ2-1; D is unresolved. CDR3 length: 13 residues. Germline CDR1 reads MNHEY; CDR2 reads SMNVEV (reference sequence). Deletions cut 2 bases from V and 4 bases from J, with 6 bases between. CDR3 sequence reads: CASSLRQYNEQFF. Written as DNA, the CDR3 is TGTGCCAGCAGTTTAAGACAATACAATGAGCAGTTCTTC.

J is TRBJ1-5 and V is TRBV6-2 or TRBV6-3, with 8 nucleotides matching TRBD1. V trimming: 2 bases; J trimming: 6 bases; junction bases outside the gene matches: 3. CDR1 MNHEY and CDR2 SVGEGT come from the germline V gene. The CDR3 contains 14 residues. The CDR3 here is CASSYPGGGQPQHF. The CDR3 nucleotides are TGTGCCAGCAGTTACCCAGGGGGCGGTCAGCCCCAGCATTTT.